The 31 T cell receptor beta chains below come from one sample, sequenced in a study of T cells after yellow fever vaccination. MiXCR, applied by TCRdb to the 5' RACE reads, yields one record per CDR3 protein. Here the sample spans 150,000 to 200,000 distinct CDR3 sequences, approximately 6.2% being singletons. This specimen consisted of CD4+ T cells sorted from PBMCs, obtained on the day of the first yellow fever vaccination. Receptors were obtained from a man aged 18 to 29 who received the YFV17D yellow fever vaccine.

This clonotype was counted at least ten times. The rearrangement uses TRBV24-1 and TRBJ2-7; maybe TRBD1 (5 bases). Germline V CDR1 and CDR2: KGHDR, SFDVKD. V lost 3 bases and J 1 base, leaving 12 bases between the germline ends. The CDR3 runs 15 residues. CDR3 DNA: TGTGCCACCAGTGATCGAGGCTACAGGTCCTACGAGCAGTACGTC. Translated, it gives CATSDRGYRSYEQYV.

This clonotype was picked up a small number of times. The gene calls are TRBV9 and TRBJ2-7; TRBD2 agrees at 7 bases. The CDR3 sequence is 13 residues long. Germline CDR1 is SGDLS and CDR2 is YYNGEE. V lost 4 bases to trimming and J lost 6 bases; unmatched junction nucleotides: 7. DNA for the CDR3: TGTGCCAGCAGCCCCATTCCGGGGGGCGAGCAGTACGTC. The encoded protein is CASSPIPGGEQYV.

The chain combines TRBV7-2 with TRBJ1-1, with D unresolved. Germline lookup yields CDR1 SGHTA and CDR2 FQGNSA. Trimming removed 5 bases at V and 4 bases at J, with 11 bases between. The CDR3 is 13 residues long. The CDR3 DNA sequence: TGTGCCAGCAGCAACCGACACACCACTGAAGCTTTCTTT. Amino acids: CASSNRHTTEAFF.

This clonotype has ten or more counts. Here the CDR3 DNA reads TGTGCCAGCAGTTCCAGCGGGGGGGCCTATCATGAGCAGTTCTTC. It yields the protein CASSSSGGAYHEQFF. The chain employs TRBV6-5 and TRBJ2-1; 10 bases match TRBD2. V dropped 4 bases and J dropped 8; count of bases not matched to a gene: 8. This CDR3 region has 15 residues. The germline V gene has CDR1 MNHEY and CDR2 SVGAGI.

This clonotype was counted ten times or more. The chain employs TRBV28 and TRBJ1-1; unclear D gene. Germline assignment: CDR1 MDHEN and CDR2 SYDVKM. V lost 4 bases to trimming and J lost 11 bases, with 11 bases between them. The CDR3 is 11 amino acids. The CDR3 spells CASSSVRGAFF. DNA of the CDR3: TGTGCCAGCAGTTCTGTACGTGGGGCTTTCTTT.

This rearrangement joins TRBV6-5 to TRBJ1-1, with no clear D. V dropped 2 bases and J dropped 1 base, with 8 bases sitting between them. This CDR3 is built from 14 residues. Germline V gene lookup returns CDR1 MNHEY and CDR2 SVGAGI. The CDR3: CASSYESGNTEAFF. In DNA, the CDR3 is TGTGCCAGCAGTTACGAGTCCGGGAACACTGAAGCTTTCTTT.

This clonotype was detected a few times. The chain recombines TRBV21-1 with TRBJ1-3; TRBD1, as called in the table, went unchecked against the DNA. TRBV21-1 counts as a pseudogene. The CDR3 is 18 amino acids. CDR3 in amino acids: CASSKARQGRGSGNTIYF. The CDR3 DNA reads as TGTGCCAGCAGCAAAGCGCGACAGGGGCGAGGCTCTGGAAACACCATATATTTT.

This clonotype was seen ten or more times. The chain links TRBV4-2 to TRBJ1-5; the D gene is possibly TRBD1 (5 bases). The germline V and J ends were trimmed by 0 bases and 4 bases, with 10 bases remaining between them. CDR1 is LGHNA and CDR2 is YNFKEQ in the germline V gene. The CDR3 length is 15 residues. This chain's CDR3 is CASSQDVWGNQPQHF. The CDR3 nucleotides are TGTGCCAGCAGCCAAGACGTGTGGGGGAATCAGCCCCAGCATTTT.

This clonotype came up many times. The J gene is TRBJ2-3, the V gene TRBV5-6; D is tentatively TRBD1 or TRBD2 (5 bases each). Per the germline V gene, CDR1 is SGHDT and CDR2 is YYEEEE. Deletions cut 0 bases from V and 2 bases from J, with 7 bases between. CDR3 length equals 14 residues. CDR3 region: CASSLVGTTDTQYF. Written as DNA, the CDR3 is TGTGCCAGCAGCTTGGTAGGGACCACAGATACGCAGTATTTT.

On this clonotype: This could be a read error, since a much larger clone is one nucleotide away. The chain carries TRBV7-3 and TRBJ2-1, with D unclear. Germline V gives CDR1 SGHTA, CDR2 FQGTGA. Trimming left V 1 base short and J 7 bases short, with 14 bases between. This CDR3 is 15 amino acids long. The CDR3 DNA follows: TGTGCCAGCAGCTTAAAGGAGTCAGGCTTGAATGAGCAGTTCTTC. Translated, it gives CASSLKESGLNEQFF.

The chain carries TRBV5-4 and TRBJ2-5; 7 positions match TRBD1. The CDR3 is 16 amino acids. With V trimmed by 4 bases and J by 2 bases, 11 bases remained unmatched. The germline V gene encodes CDR1 SGHNT and CDR2 YYREEE (reference sequence). The CDR3 bases are TGTGCCAGCAGCCCCGACGGCCCGGGACAGCAAGAGACCCAGTACTTC. This encodes CASSPDGPGQQETQYF.

Details on this clonotype: This may stem from a read error, because a much larger clone lies one nucleotide away. The rearrangement links TRBV29-1 to TRBJ1-1; D remains ambiguous. Germline V gives CDR1 SQVTM, CDR2 ANQGSEA. V shed 7 bases and J shed 1 base, with 7 bases lying between them. The length of the CDR3 is 11 residues. Here the CDR3 DNA reads TGCAGCGGGAACTGGAACACTGAAGCTTTCTTT. Translating gives CSGNWNTEAFF.

This clonotype was detected ten times or more. The chain uses TRBV5-1 and TRBJ1-1; D possibly corresponds to TRBD1 (5 bases). The CDR3 loop spans 15 amino acids. From germline, CDR1 is SGHRS and CDR2 YFSETQ. The V and J ends lost 4 bases and 1 base respectively, with 14 bases between them. The CDR3 region is CASSDRKTGNTEAFF. The CDR3, as DNA: TGCGCCAGCAGCGACCGCAAAACAGGGAACACTGAAGCTTTCTTT.

This clonotype was found many times. The chain links TRBV2 to TRBJ2-7, with D possibly called TRBD1 or TRBD2 (5 bases each). In germline, CDR1 is SNHLY, CDR2 FYNNEI. The V and J ends lost 4 bases and 6 bases respectively, with 16 bases between them. This CDR3 contains 14 residues. Here the CDR3 reads CASSVLVSGLEQYF. The CDR3 bases are TGTGCCAGCAGTGTGTTGGTGTCGGGGCTCGAGCAGTACTTC. Full variable domain (missing parts from reference TRBV2 and TRBJ2-7): EPEVTQTPSHQVTQMGQEVILRCVPISNHLYFYWYRQILGQKVEFLVSFYNNEISEKSEIFDDQFSVERPDGSNFTLKIRSTKLEDSAMYFCASSVLVSGLEQYFGPGTRLTVT.

A few counts support this clonotype. The chain employs TRBV12-3 or TRBV12-4 and TRBJ2-7, with D perhaps matching TRBD2 (5 bases). V lost 6 bases and J 0 bases, leaving 12 bases between the germline ends. CDR3 length: 14 residues. The CDR3 DNA sequence: TGTGCCAGCAGCCCGGACTCCTACTCCTACGAGCAGTACGTC. This encodes CASSPDSYSYEQYV.

This chain joins TRBV7-8 and TRBJ2-5; TRBD1 or TRBD2 may be the D gene (6 bases each). Trimming stripped 5 bases from V and 1 base from J, with 17 bases between. Germline values: CDR1 SGHVS, CDR2 FQNEAQ. This CDR3 is 16 amino acids long. This CDR3 is CASSGRRGPLQETQYF. The CDR3 DNA follows: TGTGCCAGCAGCGGGCGCCGGGGGCCCCTCCAAGAGACCCAGTACTTC.

This clonotype has a handful of counts. This chain uses TRBV3-1 with TRBJ1-3; D gene uncertain. Trimming removed 2 bases at V and 5 bases at J, with 19 bases between. This CDR3 has 17 residues. Germline V CDR1 and CDR2: LGHDT, YNNKEL (reference sequence). CDR3 in amino acids: CASSQSSSAKSRNTIYF. CDR3 DNA sequence: TGTGCCAGCAGCCAATCCTCGTCAGCGAAAAGTAGAAACACCATATATTTT.

This chain joins TRBV7-3 and TRBJ1-1; no definite D call. The CDR3 length is 13 residues. Germline V gene data show CDR1 as SGHTA and CDR2 as FQGTGA. Trimming cost V 1 base and J 4 bases, with 7 bases left between them. The chain's CDR3 is CASSLILGTEAFF. CDR3 DNA sequence: TGTGCCAGCAGCTTAATCTTAGGCACTGAAGCTTTCTTT.

In this sample, this clonotype turned up a few times. The V and J genes are TRBV5-1 and TRBJ2-3; D perhaps matches TRBD2 (6 bases). CDR1 SGHRS and CDR2 YFSETQ come from the germline V gene. The CDR3 contains 12 residues. Trimming stripped 6 bases from V and 6 bases from J, with 11 bases between. CDR3 region: CASMGEADTQYF. The CDR3 DNA reads as TGCGCCAGCATGGGGGAGGCGGATACGCAGTATTTT. The full variable domain, completed using reference TRBV5-1 and TRBJ2-3, is KAGVTQTPRYLIKTRGQQVTLSCSPISGHRSVSWYQQTPGQGLQFLFEYFSETQRNKGNFPGRFSGRQFSNSRSEMNVSTLELGDSALYLCASMGEADTQYFGPGTRLTVL.

This clonotype was seen ten or more times. A junction end diverges from the germline sequence, so it may reflect a read error. CDR3 amino acids: CASSKGQGPEVF. CDR3 DNA: TGTGCCAGCAGCAAAGGACAGGGCCCCGAAGTTTTT. The chain has TRBV5-6 and TRBJ1-4; 8 nucleotides line up with TRBD1. This CDR3 contains 12 residues. CDR1 is SGHDT and CDR2 is YYEEEE in the germline V gene.

The rearrangement uses TRBV7-2 and TRBJ2-1; TRBD1 is a possible D gene (6 bases). The length of the CDR3 is 15 residues. V was clipped by 6 bases and J by 4 bases, with 16 bases between them. The germline gives CDR1 SGHTA, CDR2 FQGNSA. CDR3 sequence (DNA): TGTGCCAGCAGACCCACAGGGCCGGGGTACAATGAGCAGTTCTTC. This codes for CASRPTGPGYNEQFF.

This clonotype was seen ten or more times. The chain is built from TRBV12-3 or TRBV12-4 and TRBJ2-7; a possible D gene is TRBD1 (5 bases). CDR3 length: 14 amino acids. V lost 3 bases, J lost 3 bases, and 12 bases lay in between. The CDR3 bases are TGTGCCAGCAGTTTGCCCAGGGCAAACTACGAGCAGTACTTC. Protein product: CASSLPRANYEQYF.

The chain joins TRBV3-1 to TRBJ2-5; D unclear. Deletions cut 0 bases from V and 5 bases from J, with 10 bases between. This CDR3 spans 14 amino acids. Germline-derived CDR1 and CDR2 are LGHDT and YNNKEL (reference sequence). CDR3: CASSQDSVRETQYF. CDR3 sequence (DNA): TGTGCCAGCAGCCAAGACTCCGTCAGGGAGACCCAGTACTTC.

This clonotype was picked up a small number of times. The CDR3 spells CASSLRQSIETQYF. The CDR3 bases are TGTGCCAGCAGCTTACGACAGTCGATTGAGACCCAGTACTTC. The V gene is TRBV5-6, the J gene TRBJ2-5, with a weak D call TRBD1 (5 bases). The CDR3 spans 14 residues. The germline V gene has CDR1 SGHDT and CDR2 YYEEEE. V was pared by 2 bases and J by 5 bases, with 13 bases between.

This clonotype was seen many times. This sequence joins TRBV4-1 and TRBJ2-3; 9 positions match TRBD2. This CDR3 comprises 16 residues. The junction had 4 bases not matched to a gene; V was cut back by 2 bases and J by 1 base. Germline loops: CDR1 MGHRA, CDR2 YSYEKL. As DNA, the CDR3 is TGCGCCAGCAGCCAACGTTTAGCGGGGGGCACAGATACGCAGTATTTT. As protein: CASSQRLAGGTDTQYF.

Remarks on this clonotype: This may arise from a read error, as a much more abundant clone is one base away. The rearrangement uses TRBV20-1 and TRBJ2-2; 12 bases line up with TRBD2. Per germline, CDR1 DFQATT and CDR2 SNEGSKA (reference sequence). The length of the CDR3 is 17 residues. CDR3: CCARGPSGGAGTGELFF. Written as DNA, the CDR3 is TGCTGTGCTAGAGGTCCTAGCGGGGGGGCCGGCACCGGGGAGCTGTTTTTT.

This clonotype was counted ten times or more. V gene TRBV10-3 combines with J gene TRBJ1-5, with 7 bases fitting TRBD1. CDR1 is ENHRY, CDR2 SYGVKD, per germline. CDR3 length: 15 amino acids. J was trimmed by 0 bases and V by 11 bases; bases with no gene match: 10. CDR3 coding DNA: TGTGCCTCCGGAACAGGGGTCAGTAGCAATCAGCCCCAGCATTTT. Translating gives CASGTGVSSNQPQHF.

This clonotype appeared many times. V and J are TRBV12-3 or TRBV12-4 and TRBJ2-5; 11 nucleotides line up with TRBD2. V lost 4 bases, J lost 4 bases, and 8 bases stayed unmatched. The length of the CDR3 is 16 residues. The CDR3 DNA follows: TGTGCCAGCAGTTCGTACCGACTAGCGGGGACAGAGACCCAGTACTTC. This translates into CASSSYRLAGTETQYF.

In its sample, this clonotype was seen many times. A read error may produce the germline difference seen at one junction end. This chain uses TRBV15 with TRBJ2-5, with a possible D match to TRBD2 (7 bases). The CDR3 is made up of 15 amino acids. The germline CDR1 and CDR2 sequences are LNHNV and YYDKDF (reference sequence). The CDR3 DNA follows: TGTGCCACCAGCAGAGATTCCGGGGGGCGCCCCTCCCTACACTTC. Its protein is CATSRDSGGRPSLHF.

This clonotype was counted many times. J is TRBJ2-3 and V is TRBV5-1, with TRBD2 matching over 11 bases. Germline assignment: CDR1 SGHRS and CDR2 YFSETQ. V shed 6 bases and J 0 bases; nucleotides not matched to a gene: 6. The CDR3 is made up of 16 amino acids. CDR3 coding DNA: TGCGCCAGCAAGACTAGCGGGGAATTTAGCACAGATACGCAGTATTTT. Amino acid sequence: CASKTSGEFSTDTQYF.

The V gene is TRBV12-3 or TRBV12-4, the J gene TRBJ2-3; 12 nucleotides line up with TRBD2. This CDR3 spans 16 amino acids. Trimming removed 6 bases from V and 2 bases from J; junction bases left unmatched: 6. The CDR3 protein is CASSSGLAGITDTQYF. The CDR3 bases are TGTGCCAGCAGCTCAGGACTAGCGGGGATCACAGATACGCAGTATTTT.